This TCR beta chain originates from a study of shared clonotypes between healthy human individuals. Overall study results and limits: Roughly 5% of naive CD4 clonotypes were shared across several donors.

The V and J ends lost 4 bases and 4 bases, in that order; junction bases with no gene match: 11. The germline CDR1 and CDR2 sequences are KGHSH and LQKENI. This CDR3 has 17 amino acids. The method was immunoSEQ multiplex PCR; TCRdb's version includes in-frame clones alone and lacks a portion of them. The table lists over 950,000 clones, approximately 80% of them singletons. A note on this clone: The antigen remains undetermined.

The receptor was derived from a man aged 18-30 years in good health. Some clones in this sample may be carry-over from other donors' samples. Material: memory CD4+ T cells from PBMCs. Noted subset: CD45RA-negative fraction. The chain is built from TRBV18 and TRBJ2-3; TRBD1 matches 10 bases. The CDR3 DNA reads TGTGCCAGCTCACTGGCGACAGGGGGCCCTGCGGCAGATACGCAGTATTTT. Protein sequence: CASSLATGGPAADTQYF.